One T cell receptor beta chain is described in this entry. Its antigen specificity is not known. No base-level quality is on record; no much larger clone is a single base apart. RNA was extracted using the RNeasy kit, and roughly 0.45 to 1 microgram was reverse transcribed with random hexamers. The immunoSEQ multiplex PCR assay, which covers 54 Vbeta and 13 Jbeta segments, was used to amplify TCR beta CDR3 regions. Bias from PCR amplification was corrected by using a synthetic template baseline for primer optimization and for computational correction. In the source study's methods: Reads were annotated to V, D and J genes according to IMGT and were analyzed with immunoSEQ Analyzer, with only productive sequences retained. Clonality was calculated as one minus the Shannon entropy normalized by log2 of the number of productive unique sequences. For each patient and control, public and private clones were evaluated within the 100 most prevalent clones. Susac-specific clones were defined as absent from healthy and MS cohorts, 800 to 1,200 published viral clones and other ImmuneACCESS disease sequences. The public reads were quality trimmed at Q25 with fastp and then assembled into clones with MiXCR by TCRdb, keeping productive beta chains. Records with the same CDR3 protein are collapsed into one entry carrying the most frequent genes and DNA. The V and J calls and clone size come from TCRdb's table, not from the authors' own analysis. The sample table shows about 73,000 distinct CDR3 sequences, and approximately 95% are seen once. About 0.4% of the sample goes to the ten largest clones.

Peripheral blood CD8+ and CD4+ T cells from healthy donors, Susac syndrome patients and multiple sclerosis patients were profiled by high-throughput TCR beta sequencing. Multiple sclerosis controls were treatment-naive patients with stable or active relapsing-remitting disease fulfilling revised McDonald criteria. Bulk CD8+ and CD4+ T cells were purified by magnetic negative isolation, whereas CD8+ TEMRA cells were enriched by FACS. Blood was collected in EDTA tubes and processed within 24 hours, with PBMCs isolated through density gradient centrifugation. PBMCs intended for TCR sequencing were cryopreserved in liquid nitrogen and were subsequently thawed in a 37 degrees C water bath. A purity of at least 90% was achieved for sorted or isolated CD4+, CD8+ and CD8+ TEMRA cells. From the cysteine up to the phenylalanine, the CDR3 has a length of 14 residues. Only the CDR3 DNA is retained, 42 bases long and in frame from the first base. The germline V end is reduced by 1 base and the J end by 5 bases; junction bases left unmatched: 3. In the germline V gene (reference sequence), CDR1 corresponds to LNHDA and CDR2 to SQIVND.

This record belongs to a study of CD8 T cells in Susac syndrome (dated by TCRdb to about 2019). For the study in its entirety: Whether CD8+ T cell activation and differentiation in Susac syndrome was antigen driven was tested using repertoire sequencing. Clonality of the CD8+ T cell repertoire was compared between roughly twelve healthy donors, about 14 Susac syndrome patients and roughly 16 multiple sclerosis patients.

The full study reports these points: The number of individuals in the TCR sequencing and HLA analysis was acknowledged as relatively small.

The clonotype originates from a human donor with multiple sclerosis. Specimen: CD8+ T cells from PBMCs. The V and J segments used are TRBV19 and TRBJ2-7, and 9 junctional nucleotides match TRBD2. CDR3 protein: CASSIASGKDEQYF. The nucleotides are TGTGCCAGTAGTATAGCTAGCGGGAAGGACGAGCAGTACTTC. Extended through the reference TRBV19 and TRBJ2-7 proteins, this CDR3 yields the full variable domain: DGGITQSPKYLFRKEGQNVTLSCEQNLNHDAMYWYRQDPGQGLRLIYYSQIVNDFQKGDIAEGYSVSREKKESFPLTVTSAQKNPTAFYLCASSIASGKDEQYFGPGTRLTVT.